The 3 T cell receptor beta chains below all came from one sample that was sequenced in a study of blood T cell repertoires in COVID-19. Method: immunoSEQ multiplex PCR; TCRdb's copy keeps in-frame clones and lacks some. The table includes tens of thousands of clones, 75% to 80% detected once. What was sequenced was peripheral blood. These receptors all stem from a woman of 80 years or more with acute or convalescent COVID-19.

The chain uses TRBV5-6 and TRBJ1-2, with a tentative D call TRBD1 (5 bases). Germline CDR1 and CDR2: SGHDT and YYEEEE. Trimming removed 0 bases at V and 8 bases at J, with 11 bases between. The CDR3 covers 13 residues. Here the CDR3 reads CASSLVQGEGYTF. CDR3 nucleotide sequence: TGTGCCAGCAGCTTGGTTCAGGGCGAAGGCTACACCTTC.

The chain is built from TRBV6-4 and TRBJ1-1; a weak D match, TRBD1 (6 bases). Germline-derived CDR1 and CDR2 are MRHNA and SNTAGT. V lost 6 bases and J 2 bases, leaving 10 bases between the germline ends. The CDR3 contains 13 residues. This CDR3 reads CASRGQINTEAFF. The CDR3 DNA sequence: TGTGCCAGCAGAGGACAGATAAACACTGAAGCTTTCTTT.

This chain links TRBV7-2 with TRBJ1-2, with D hard to call. In germline, CDR1 is SGHTA, CDR2 FQGNSA. The CDR3 is 14 amino acids. Trimming shortened V by 5 bases and J by 4 bases, and 14 bases separated the two germline ends. CDR3 in DNA: TGTGCCAGCAGCCCCCCGGAGTTAAGCTATGGCTACACCTTC. It is translated as CASSPPELSYGYTF.